The 27 T cell receptor beta chains in this list originate from one sample, sequenced in a study of T cell repertoires in aging, cancer and after chemotherapy. Multiplex touch-down PCR with TRB-A/B primers amplified rearranged V-D-J TRB sequences. TCRdb redid the calling of the multiplex PCR reads with MiXCR, one entry per CDR3 protein. Of thousands of distinct CDR3 sequences in the sample, 25% to 35% were seen once. The template was genomic DNA from peripheral blood, not RNA. Input material: blood. The receptors come from a human donor in good health.

This chain links TRBV5-6 with TRBJ1-1, with D maybe TRBD1 (5 bases). This CDR3 contains 15 residues. CDR1 is SGHDT, CDR2 YYEEEE, per germline. Trimming cost V 3 bases and J 5 bases, with 17 bases left between them. The CDR3 DNA follows: TGTGCCAGCAGCTACGGGGGACTAGGGCAAACTGAAGCTTTCTTT. Encoded protein: CASSYGGLGQTEAFF. The variable domain in full, completed from reference TRBV5-6 and TRBJ1-1, reads DAGVTQSPTHLIKTRGQQVTLRCSPKSGHDTVSWYQQALGQGPQFIFQYYEEEERQRGNFPDRFSGHQFPNYSSELNVNALLLGDSALYLCASSYGGLGQTEAFFGQGTRLTVV.

By its share, this clonotype is medium-sized. The rearrangement links TRBV27 to TRBJ2-7; D gene unclear. The ends were cut back, 3 bases at V and 3 bases at J, with 12 bases in the middle. This CDR3 is built from 14 residues. Germline V lookup: CDR1 MNHEY, CDR2 SMNVEV (reference sequence). The CDR3 spells CASSLTFWGYEQYF. CDR3 DNA sequence: TGTGCCAGCAGTTTGACCTTCTGGGGCTACGAGCAGTACTTC.

CDR3 loop: CASSNDRSIRPLHF. CDR3 nucleotide sequence: TGTGCCAGCAGTAACGACAGGTCTATACGGCCCCTCCACTTT. The chain uses TRBV6-2 or TRBV6-3 and TRBJ1-6; D may be TRBD1 (6 bases). Trimming removed 5 bases at V and 13 bases at J, with 18 bases between. Germline assignment: CDR1 MNHEY and CDR2 SVGEGT. There are 14 residues in the CDR3.

The genes are TRBV6-4 and TRBJ1-1; no firm D call. The CDR3 is 13 residues long. Germline CDR1 MRHNA, CDR2 SNTAGT. With 0 bases removed from V and 4 bases from J, the gap between germline ends came to 6 bases. The CDR3 reads CASSDSSLTEAFF. In DNA form, the CDR3 reads TGTGCCAGCAGTGACTCGAGCCTCACTGAAGCTTTCTTT.

The table lists this clonotype with a few counts. J is TRBJ1-5 and V is TRBV19; no clear D gene. With 5 bases removed from V and 5 bases from J, the gap between germline ends came to 13 bases. The CDR3 length is 14 residues. Germline values: CDR1 LNHDA, CDR2 SQIVND (reference sequence). DNA for the CDR3: TGTGCCAGTAGTCCCCCCGGGGTAGATCAGCCCCAGCATTTT. Encoded protein: CASSPPGVDQPQHF.

The chain combines TRBV10-3 with TRBJ2-3; 12 bases fit TRBD2. V lost 10 bases to trimming and J lost 4 bases; unmatched junction nucleotides: 6. The CDR3 is 14 residues long. Germline CDR1 ENHRY, CDR2 SYGVKD. CDR3 sequence reads: CATALAGGSDTQYF. The CDR3 DNA reads as TGTGCCACCGCGCTAGCGGGGGGGTCAGATACGCAGTATTTT.

This clonotype rates as medium-sized. V and J are TRBV30 and TRBJ1-2, with D uncertain. Germline-derived CDR1 and CDR2 are GTSNPN and SVGIG (reference sequence). The length of the CDR3 is 15 residues. Trimming took 0 bases from V and 7 from J, leaving 18 bases between them. The DNA of the CDR3 is TGTGCCTGGAGTGTACTGAGGGAGAGTCGTCGTGGCTACACCTTC. Its translation is CAWSVLRESRRGYTF.

Within the sample, this clonotype is medium-sized. V is TRBV19 and J is TRBJ2-3; D call uncertain. Trimming took off 4 bases at V and 0 bases at J, with 11 bases between the two ends. CDR3 size: 15 residues. CDR1 and CDR2 (germline): LNHDA, SQIVND (reference sequence). CDR3 protein: CASSNGGSSTDTQYF. For the CDR3, the DNA is TGTGCCAGTAGTAATGGCGGTTCTAGCACAGATACGCAGTATTTT.

The table lists this clonotype with a count of one. This chain uses TRBV6-5 with TRBJ1-2; TRBD1 agrees at 8 bases. The ends lost 7 bases at V and 8 bases at J; junction bases unmatched: 9. This CDR3 spans 13 amino acids. Germline assignment: CDR1 MNHEY and CDR2 SVGAGI. The CDR3 region is CASTGTGFRGYTF. In DNA form, the CDR3 reads TGTGCCAGCACCGGGACAGGCTTCCGGGGCTACACCTTC.

This clonotype was found a few times. V is TRBV5-4 and J is TRBJ2-3, with 7 bases aligning to TRBD1. Germline CDR1 is SGHNT and CDR2 is YYREEE (reference sequence). CDR3 length equals 16 residues. The junction had 5 bases not matched to a gene; V was cut back by 0 bases and J by 1 base. CDR3 DNA: TGTGCCAGCAGCTTGGCCCGAGGGGGCGGCACAGATACGCAGTATTTT. Protein sequence: CASSLARGGGTDTQYF.

The chain employs TRBV10-3 and TRBJ1-2, with a possible D match to TRBD1 (6 bases). Germline CDR1 and CDR2: ENHRY and SYGVKD. V was cut by 4 bases and J by 0 bases, with 15 bases left in between. The CDR3 is made up of 16 amino acids. CDR3 region: CAISGGGTWPNYGYTF. CDR3 bases: TGTGCCATCAGTGGGGGGGGGACATGGCCTAACTATGGCTACACCTTC.

By sample share, this clonotype is medium-sized (0.01 to 0.1%). The gene calls are TRBV6-5 and TRBJ2-5; 8 bases agree with TRBD2. The CDR3 is 15 residues long. Germline V CDR1 and CDR2: MNHEY, SVGAGI. After removal of 7 bases from V and 6 bases from J, the junction contained 13 bases not matched to a gene. CDR3 amino acids: CASTGSSGGRKTQYF. The CDR3 DNA is TGTGCCAGCACGGGATCCTCGGGGGGGCGAAAGACCCAGTACTTC.

The chain couples TRBV19 to TRBJ1-5; the D gene is possibly TRBD1 (6 bases). V dropped 9 bases and J dropped 0 bases, with 9 bases sitting between them. The germline gives CDR1 LNHDA, CDR2 SQIVND (reference sequence). The CDR3 is made up of 13 amino acids. The CDR3 nucleotides are TGTGCCAGCGACAGGTATAGCAATCAGCCCCAGCATTTT. The encoded protein is CASDRYSNQPQHF.

With regard to this clonotype: A junction end diverges from the germline sequence, so it may reflect a read error. J is TRBJ2-3 and V is TRBV6-4; D not certain. The CDR3 loop spans 13 amino acids. CDR1 and CDR2 (germline): MRHNA, SNTAGT. The CDR3 DNA follows: TGTGCCATCAGTGAGTCTAGTCCGGATACGCAGTATTTT. This gives the protein CAISESSPDTQYF.

By frequency in the sample, this clonotype is medium-sized. The rearrangement links TRBV29-1 to TRBJ2-5; the D gene is possibly TRBD1 (6 bases). This CDR3 is built from 14 residues. V dropped 1 base and J dropped 1 base, with 10 bases sitting between them. Germline-derived CDR1 and CDR2 are SQVTM and ANQGSEA. The CDR3 sequence is CSVEGGHLQETQYF. The CDR3 DNA sequence: TGCAGCGTTGAAGGGGGACATCTCCAAGAGACCCAGTACTTC.

The chain combines TRBV7-9 with TRBJ2-3, with D perhaps matching TRBD2 (5 bases). Trimming stripped 5 bases from V and 0 bases from J, with 6 bases between. Germline values: CDR1 SEHNR, CDR2 FQNEAQ (reference sequence). There are 13 residues in the CDR3. CDR3 sequence: CASSPGSTDTQYF. For the CDR3, the DNA is TGTGCCAGCAGCCCGGGAAGCACAGATACGCAGTATTTT.

The chain has TRBV20-1 and TRBJ1-2; the D is unclear. Germline V lookup: CDR1 DFQATT, CDR2 SNEGSKA (reference sequence). CDR3 length equals 14 residues. V was trimmed by 5 bases and J by 4 bases, leaving 17 bases between them. The CDR3 nucleotides are TGCAGTGCTGGCGCAGAGAGGCGAGGCTATGGCTACACCTTC. This gives the protein CSAGAERRGYGYTF.

This chain uses TRBV7-2 with TRBJ2-6; tentative D call: TRBD1 (5 bases). This CDR3 comprises 16 residues. V lost 5 bases and J lost 1, with 12 bases in between. Per the germline V gene, CDR1 is SGHTA and CDR2 is FQGNSA. The CDR3 DNA follows: TGTGCCAGCAGCCCTGAAGGGGCTTCTGGGGCCAACGTCCTGACTTTC. This encodes CASSPEGASGANVLTF.

In this sample, this clonotype turned up a few times. The chain couples TRBV13 to TRBJ2-3, with 7 bases aligning to TRBD2. Germline lookup yields CDR1 PRHDT and CDR2 FYEKMQ (reference sequence). The CDR3 loop spans 12 amino acids. V was clipped by 5 bases and J by 6 bases; unmatched bases: 2. As DNA, the CDR3 is TGTGCCAGCAGCCCCGGGGGGGATACGCAGTATTTT. This gives the protein CASSPGGDTQYF.

In its sample, this clonotype ranks as large. DNA for the CDR3: TGTGCCAGCTCACCTACTTTTAAGGTTACGCAGTATTTT. Protein: CASSPTFKVTQYF. The V gene is TRBV18, the J gene TRBJ2-3; D is undetermined. The CDR3 extends over 13 amino acids. Germline V gives CDR1 KGHSH, CDR2 LQKENI. The germline V and J ends were trimmed by 3 bases and 8 bases, with 12 bases remaining between them.

In its sample, this clonotype was seen a few times. The chain carries TRBV13 and TRBJ1-1, with TRBD1 as a possible D gene (6 bases). The CDR3 length is 15 residues. With 4 bases removed from V and 7 bases from J, the gap between germline ends came to 19 bases. CDR1 PRHDT and CDR2 FYEKMQ come from the germline V gene (reference sequence). CDR3 in amino acids: CASSSDLQGLIEAFF. The DNA for the CDR3 is TGTGCCAGCAGCTCGGATCTACAGGGATTAATTGAAGCTTTCTTT.

The gene calls are TRBV5-5 and TRBJ2-1; D is unresolved. The ends were cut back, 2 bases at V and 9 bases at J, with 18 bases in the middle. CDR1 is SGHKS and CDR2 is YYEKEE in the germline V gene (reference sequence). This CDR3 contains 15 residues. The CDR3 nucleotides are TGTGCCAGCAGCTTTGGTGTGCGCGCACGGGTTGAGCAGTTCTTC. Residues: CASSFGVRARVEQFF.

This clonotype appeared a few times. CDR3 nucleotides: TGTGCCAGTAGGCGGGGAGCGAGCTATGGCTACACCTTC. This codes for CASRRGASYGYTF. This chain connects TRBV19 to TRBJ1-2; unclear D gene. The V end was cut by 6 bases, the J end by 4 bases, with 12 bases between. The CDR3 loop spans 13 amino acids. Germline V gene lookup returns CDR1 LNHDA and CDR2 SQIVND (reference sequence).

J is TRBJ1-1 and V is TRBV19; D remains ambiguous. The CDR3 runs 13 residues. Trimming took 5 bases from V and 11 from J, leaving 18 bases between them. CDR1 and CDR2 (germline): LNHDA, SQIVND (reference sequence). As DNA, the CDR3 is TGTGCCAGTAGTGTTTCGGACGGCCGGGAGGCTTTCTTT. It codes for CASSVSDGREAFF.

This clonotype was detected only a few times. V gene TRBV30 combines with J gene TRBJ1-4; TRBD1 matches 9 bases. Looked up from germline, CDR1 is GTSNPN and CDR2 is SVGIG (reference sequence). The CDR3 is 14 amino acids. The trim removed 0 bases at V and 5 bases at J, leaving 1 base unmatched. CDR3 loop: CAWSVGTGNEKLFF. In nucleotides, the CDR3 is TGTGCCTGGAGTGTGGGGACAGGGAATGAAAAACTGTTTTTT.

This clonotype counts as medium-sized (0.01 to 0.1%). The DNA of the CDR3 is TGCAGCGTTGAAGAGGGGACACGTCGCGGCAATGAGCAGTTCTTC. This gives the protein CSVEEGTRRGNEQFF. The rearrangement joins TRBV29-1 to TRBJ2-1; possible D gene TRBD1, 6 bases. Trimming cost V 0 bases and J 6 bases, with 15 bases left between them. This CDR3 spans 15 amino acids. Germline CDR1 and CDR2: SQVTM and ANQGSEA.

The chain's CDR3 is CSASTGDTEAFF. CDR3 bases: TGCAGTGCTAGCACGGGGGACACTGAAGCTTTCTTT. The chain joins TRBV20-1 to TRBJ1-1; D may be TRBD1 (5 bases). This CDR3 has 12 residues. V was clipped by 3 bases and J by 3 bases, with 8 bases between them. Looked up from germline, CDR1 is DFQATT and CDR2 is SNEGSKA (reference sequence).